One sample yielded the 30 T cell receptor beta chains listed below, sequenced in a study of CD8 T cells in Susac syndrome. An input of roughly 0.5 to 1 ug of RNA was subjected to reverse transcription using random hexamers. TCRdb reprocessed the immunoSEQ multiplex PCR reads with MiXCR, giving one entry per CDR3 protein. The sample contains approximately 160,000 distinct CDR3 sequences, roughly 92% of which appear only once. The specimen was CD4+ T cells from PBMCs. These receptors all come from a human donor with multiple sclerosis.

DNA for the CDR3: TGTGCCAGCAGCTTAGACTACGTCAATGAGCAGTTCTTC. It translates to CASSLDYVNEQFF. The V and J genes are TRBV7-2 and TRBJ2-1, with D unresolved. Trimming cost V 1 base and J 6 bases, with 7 bases left between them. This CDR3 is 13 amino acids long. Per the germline V gene, CDR1 is SGHTA and CDR2 is FQGNSA.

The CDR3 DNA sequence: TGTGCCAGCAGCCCAGGGGCGCGGGACGCAGCTTTCTTT. It translates to CASSPGARDAAFF. The chain has TRBV7-3 and TRBJ1-1; D is possibly TRBD1 (6 bases). V was clipped by 5 bases and J by 10 bases, with 17 bases between them. The germline V gene encodes CDR1 SGHTA and CDR2 FQGTGA. The CDR3 totals 13 residues.

This chain joins TRBV28 and TRBJ2-1; D uncertain. The CDR3 contains 13 residues. Germline CDR1 and CDR2: MDHEN and SYDVKM. V lost 4 bases and J lost 5, with 9 bases in between. CDR3: CASSSLGHNEQFF. CDR3 coding DNA: TGTGCCAGCAGTTCCCTAGGCCACAATGAGCAGTTCTTC.

The J gene is TRBJ2-1, the V gene TRBV27; D uncertain. CDR1 is MNHEY and CDR2 is SMNVEV in the germline V gene (reference sequence). The CDR3 has 16 amino acids. V dropped 0 bases and J dropped 2 bases, with 11 bases sitting between them. This chain's CDR3 is CASSLSLGPPYNEQFF. CDR3 DNA: TGTGCCAGCAGTTTATCTCTCGGTCCCCCCTACAATGAGCAGTTCTTC.

J is TRBJ2-1 and V is TRBV20-1; D call uncertain. V was pared by 3 bases and J by 4 bases, with 4 bases between. Per germline, CDR1 DFQATT and CDR2 SNEGSKA (reference sequence). The CDR3 is 11 residues long. The CDR3 bases are TGCAGTGCTAGGTATTACAATGAGCAGTTCTTC. Translating gives CSARYYNEQFF.

The chain carries TRBV20-1 and TRBJ1-2; D is perhaps TRBD1 (5 bases). The V gene's germline CDR1 is DFQATT and CDR2 SNEGSKA (reference sequence). The CDR3 spans 13 residues. The germline V and J ends were trimmed by 2 bases and 1 base, with 8 bases remaining between them. The CDR3 coding sequence is TGCAGTGCTAGAATAGGGGTTAACTATGGCTACACCTTC. This codes for CSARIGVNYGYTF.

The chain combines TRBV10-3 with TRBJ1-4; D remains unclear. The CDR3 is 14 residues long. Trimming shortened V by 3 bases and J by 0 bases, and 5 bases separated the two germline ends. CDR1 and CDR2 from the germline V gene are ENHRY and SYGVKD. CDR3 sequence reads: CAISDPSTNEKLFF. CDR3 coding DNA: TGTGCCATCAGTGACCCCTCAACTAATGAAAAACTGTTTTTT.

This rearrangement joins TRBV5-1 to TRBJ1-2; D gene ambiguous. The CDR3 is 15 residues long. Germline CDR1 and CDR2: SGHRS and YFSETQ. V shed 3 bases and J shed 0 bases, with 12 bases lying between them. The CDR3 DNA sequence: TGCGCCAGCAGCTACACTTCCGGGACTAACTATGGCTACACCTTC. It is translated as CASSYTSGTNYGYTF.

The chain carries TRBV28 and TRBJ2-7; 9 bases are shared with TRBD2. The CDR3 is 15 residues long. With 2 bases clipped from V and 6 bases from J, the junction kept 8 bases outside the gene matches. The germline gives CDR1 MDHEN, CDR2 SYDVKM. The CDR3 here is CASSLARSGRGEQYF. The CDR3 coding sequence is TGTGCCAGCAGTTTAGCGCGTAGCGGGAGAGGCGAGCAGTACTTC.

The CDR3 here is CSAPRRAYYNEQFF. Here the CDR3 DNA reads TGCAGTGCCCCGAGGCGGGCTTACTACAATGAGCAGTTCTTC. This chain links TRBV20-1 with TRBJ2-1; the D gene is possibly TRBD2 (5 bases). This CDR3 comprises 14 residues. Germline CDR1 is DFQATT and CDR2 is SNEGSKA (reference sequence). Deletions cut 6 bases from V and 3 bases from J, with 15 bases between.

This chain joins TRBV15 and TRBJ2-5, with 11 bases aligning to TRBD2. Trimming took 3 bases from V and 7 from J; bases not matched to a gene: 10. The CDR3 length is 16 residues. Germline CDR1 is LNHNV and CDR2 is YYDKDF (reference sequence). CDR3 sequence: CATSRPGLADVGTQYF. The CDR3 nucleotides read TGTGCCACCAGCAGGCCGGGACTAGCGGATGTTGGGACCCAGTACTTC.

V and J are TRBV25-1 and TRBJ2-1, with D tentatively TRBD1 or TRBD2 (5 bases each). CDR3 size: 14 residues. With 3 bases removed from V and 9 bases from J, the gap between germline ends came to 15 bases. CDR1 is MGHDK and CDR2 is SYGVNS in the germline V gene. The CDR3 protein is CASSDEGQGGEQFF. The DNA of the CDR3 is TGTGCCAGCAGTGATGAGGGCCAGGGCGGTGAGCAGTTCTTC.

The chain employs TRBV7-9 and TRBJ1-1; maybe TRBD1 (5 bases). The germline V and J ends were trimmed by 4 bases and 5 bases, with 11 bases remaining between them. The CDR3 contains 13 residues. The germline gives CDR1 SEHNR, CDR2 FQNEAQ (reference sequence). The CDR3: CASSSQGRTEAFF. The CDR3, as DNA: TGTGCCAGCAGCTCGCAGGGAAGAACTGAAGCTTTCTTT.

This sequence joins TRBV27 and TRBJ2-7; 11 nucleotides agree with TRBD2. The trim removed 5 bases at V and 3 bases at J, leaving 15 bases unmatched. The germline V gene encodes CDR1 MNHEY and CDR2 SMNVEV (reference sequence). This CDR3 spans 18 amino acids. In DNA form, the CDR3 reads TGTGCCAGCAGTATAGACTACGCCCGACTAGCGGGACGCTACGAGCAGTACTTC. This sequence encodes CASSIDYARLAGRYEQYF.

This chain links TRBV6-5 with TRBJ1-4; a weak D match, TRBD1 (6 bases). Deletions cut 7 bases from V and 8 bases from J, with 14 bases between. The germline CDR1 and CDR2 sequences are MNHEY and SVGAGI. The CDR3 has 13 amino acids. The CDR3 DNA follows: TGTGCCAGCAAAAGTGGACAGTGGGAAAAACTGTTTTTT. Amino acids: CASKSGQWEKLFF.

The V gene is TRBV10-1, the J gene TRBJ2-7; 8 bases agree with TRBD1. Germline values: CDR1 WNHNN, CDR2 SYGVQD (reference sequence). Losses at the gene ends were 1 base for V and 5 bases for J; bases not matched to a gene: 7. This CDR3 spans 15 amino acids. The CDR3 DNA follows: TGCGCCAGCAGTGAGTTTGGGACAGGTGAGGACGAGCAGTACTTC. It yields the protein CASSEFGTGEDEQYF.

J is TRBJ1-2 and V is TRBV28, with D possibly matching TRBD1 (5 bases). This CDR3 region has 16 residues. Germline-derived CDR1 and CDR2 are MDHEN and SYDVKM. Deletions cut 3 bases from V and 2 bases from J, with 16 bases between. This chain's CDR3 is CASSLGGVSRNYGYTF. As DNA, the CDR3 is TGTGCCAGCAGTTTGGGAGGGGTCAGTCGGAACTATGGCTACACCTTC.

V usage is TRBV6-1 and J usage is TRBJ2-1; possibly TRBD1 or TRBD2 for D (5 bases each). V lost 5 bases and J lost 6, with 11 bases in between. The CDR3 has 13 amino acids. Germline values: CDR1 MNHNS, CDR2 SASEGT. The CDR3: CASSRGAGNEQFF. Written as DNA, the CDR3 is TGTGCCAGCAGTAGGGGCGCGGGCAATGAGCAGTTCTTC.

This rearrangement joins TRBV5-4 to TRBJ2-6; perhaps TRBD1 as D (5 bases). Germline V gene lookup returns CDR1 SGHNT and CDR2 YYREEE (reference sequence). Trimming stripped 1 base from V and 2 bases from J, with 7 bases between. This CDR3 comprises 15 residues. The CDR3 DNA reads TGTGCCAGCAGCTTGTCAGGGACTGGGGCCAACGTCCTGACTTTC. This encodes CASSLSGTGANVLTF.

The chain couples TRBV6-2 or TRBV6-3 to TRBJ2-7; 9 bases are a match to TRBD1. With 4 bases clipped from V and 2 bases from J, the junction kept 0 bases outside the gene matches. The germline V gene has CDR1 MNHEY and CDR2 SVGEGT. The CDR3 covers 13 residues. The CDR3 DNA reads as TGTGCCAGCAGTTGGGACAGGGCCTACGAGCAGTACTTC. Its protein is CASSWDRAYEQYF.

This chain joins TRBV6-5 and TRBJ2-3, with 7 bases identical to TRBD2. Looked up from germline, CDR1 is MNHEY and CDR2 is SVGAGI. The J segment lost 4 bases and the V segment lost 1 base, leaving 5 bases of the junction unmatched. The CDR3 extends over 15 amino acids. The CDR3 is CASSYYGGSSDTQYF. CDR3 coding DNA: TGTGCCAGCAGTTACTACGGCGGGAGTTCAGATACGCAGTATTTT.

In its sample, this clonotype was seen once. V gene TRBV20-1 combines with J gene TRBJ1-5; D gene ambiguous. In germline, CDR1 is DFQATT, CDR2 SNEGSKA (reference sequence). The V end lost 5 bases, the J end lost 6 bases, and 23 bases lay between the germline ends. The CDR3 is made up of 16 amino acids. CDR3 nucleotide sequence: TGCAGTGCTGGGCAGGCACAGTCGGTGACGGGTCAGCCCCAGCATTTT. Its protein is CSAGQAQSVTGQPQHF.

This rearrangement joins TRBV5-1 to TRBJ2-2, with 7 bases that match TRBD2. Germline V gene sequence: CDR1 SGHRS, CDR2 YFSETQ. With 8 bases clipped from V and 0 bases from J, the junction kept 19 bases outside the gene matches. This CDR3 is built from 19 residues. The CDR3 region has the DNA TGCGCCAGTAGCCGTTTCTTCGCGGGACTACCTTCGAACACCGGGGAGCTGTTTTTT. It is translated as CASSRFFAGLPSNTGELFF.

The V gene is TRBV5-4, the J gene TRBJ2-1; possible D gene TRBD1, 6 bases. Trimming took off 0 bases at V and 3 bases at J, with 13 bases between the two ends. The CDR3 spans 16 residues. Germline assignment: CDR1 SGHNT and CDR2 YYREEE (reference sequence). CDR3: CASSLGTARGYNEQFF. CDR3 sequence (DNA): TGTGCCAGCAGCTTGGGGACAGCGAGGGGCTACAATGAGCAGTTCTTC.

The chain links TRBV3-1 to TRBJ2-2; no clear D gene. V lost 0 bases, J lost 7 bases, and 6 bases lay in between. The CDR3 runs to 13 residues. From germline, CDR1 is LGHDT and CDR2 YNNKEL (reference sequence). CDR3 bases: TGTGCCAGCAGCCAAGATTTTATCGGGGAGCTGTTTTTT. Translation gives CASSQDFIGELFF.

The chain uses TRBV20-1 and TRBJ2-1, with 9 nucleotides matching TRBD2. With 3 bases clipped from V and 3 bases from J, the junction kept 6 bases outside the gene matches. CDR3 length: 15 amino acids. Germline CDR1 and CDR2: DFQATT and SNEGSKA (reference sequence). The CDR3 sequence: CSASKLAGIYNEQFF. CDR3 in DNA: TGCAGTGCTAGCAAGCTAGCGGGAATCTACAATGAGCAGTTCTTC.

The chain employs TRBV29-1 and TRBJ1-1, with 9 bases matching TRBD1. This CDR3 is built from 13 residues. Germline CDR1 is SQVTM and CDR2 is ANQGSEA. V lost 6 bases, J lost 5 bases, and 7 bases stayed unmatched. For the CDR3, the DNA is TGCAGCGTAGTCCGACAGGGGGGTACTGAAGCTTTCTTT. It yields the protein CSVVRQGGTEAFF. Based on the CDR3 plus reference TRBV29-1 and TRBJ1-1, the full variable domain is SAVISQKPSRDICQRGTSLTIQCQVDSQVTMMFWYRQQPGQSLTLIATANQGSEATYESGFVIDKFPISRPNLTFSTLTVSNMSPEDSSIYLCSVVRQGGTEAFFGQGTRLTVV.

The count of this clonotype is one. The J gene is TRBJ2-3, the V gene TRBV11-3; 9 bases fit TRBD1. This CDR3 spans 12 amino acids. The J segment lost 10 bases and the V segment lost 5 bases, leaving 4 bases of the junction unmatched. The germline V gene encodes CDR1 SGHNT and CDR2 YENEEA. The CDR3 coding sequence is TGTGCCAGCAGCCCGGGACAGGGACCGCAGTATTTT. The encoded protein is CASSPGQGPQYF.

V gene TRBV30 combines with J gene TRBJ2-5; no definite D call. Per the germline V gene, CDR1 is GTSNPN and CDR2 is SVGIG (reference sequence). This CDR3 spans 12 amino acids. V was clipped by 5 bases and J by 0 bases, with 7 bases between them. The CDR3: CAWARDQETQYF. CDR3 DNA: TGTGCCTGGGCACGGGACCAAGAGACCCAGTACTTC. The variable domain in full, completed from reference TRBV30 and TRBJ2-5, reads SQTIHQWPATLVQPVGSPLSLECTVEGTSNPNLYWYRQAAGRGLQLLFYSVGIGQISSEVPQNLSASRPQDRQFILSSKKLLLSDSGFYLCAWARDQETQYFGPGTRLLVL.

This sequence joins TRBV7-6 and TRBJ2-2; 11 nucleotides agree with TRBD2. V shed 3 bases, J shed 6 bases, and the junction held 12 bases outside the gene matches. In germline, CDR1 is SGHVS, CDR2 FNYEAQ. CDR3 length equals 18 residues. CDR3: CASSFPPPGLAAPGELFF. CDR3 in DNA: TGTGCCAGCAGCTTTCCCCCGCCGGGACTAGCGGCTCCCGGGGAGCTGTTTTTT.